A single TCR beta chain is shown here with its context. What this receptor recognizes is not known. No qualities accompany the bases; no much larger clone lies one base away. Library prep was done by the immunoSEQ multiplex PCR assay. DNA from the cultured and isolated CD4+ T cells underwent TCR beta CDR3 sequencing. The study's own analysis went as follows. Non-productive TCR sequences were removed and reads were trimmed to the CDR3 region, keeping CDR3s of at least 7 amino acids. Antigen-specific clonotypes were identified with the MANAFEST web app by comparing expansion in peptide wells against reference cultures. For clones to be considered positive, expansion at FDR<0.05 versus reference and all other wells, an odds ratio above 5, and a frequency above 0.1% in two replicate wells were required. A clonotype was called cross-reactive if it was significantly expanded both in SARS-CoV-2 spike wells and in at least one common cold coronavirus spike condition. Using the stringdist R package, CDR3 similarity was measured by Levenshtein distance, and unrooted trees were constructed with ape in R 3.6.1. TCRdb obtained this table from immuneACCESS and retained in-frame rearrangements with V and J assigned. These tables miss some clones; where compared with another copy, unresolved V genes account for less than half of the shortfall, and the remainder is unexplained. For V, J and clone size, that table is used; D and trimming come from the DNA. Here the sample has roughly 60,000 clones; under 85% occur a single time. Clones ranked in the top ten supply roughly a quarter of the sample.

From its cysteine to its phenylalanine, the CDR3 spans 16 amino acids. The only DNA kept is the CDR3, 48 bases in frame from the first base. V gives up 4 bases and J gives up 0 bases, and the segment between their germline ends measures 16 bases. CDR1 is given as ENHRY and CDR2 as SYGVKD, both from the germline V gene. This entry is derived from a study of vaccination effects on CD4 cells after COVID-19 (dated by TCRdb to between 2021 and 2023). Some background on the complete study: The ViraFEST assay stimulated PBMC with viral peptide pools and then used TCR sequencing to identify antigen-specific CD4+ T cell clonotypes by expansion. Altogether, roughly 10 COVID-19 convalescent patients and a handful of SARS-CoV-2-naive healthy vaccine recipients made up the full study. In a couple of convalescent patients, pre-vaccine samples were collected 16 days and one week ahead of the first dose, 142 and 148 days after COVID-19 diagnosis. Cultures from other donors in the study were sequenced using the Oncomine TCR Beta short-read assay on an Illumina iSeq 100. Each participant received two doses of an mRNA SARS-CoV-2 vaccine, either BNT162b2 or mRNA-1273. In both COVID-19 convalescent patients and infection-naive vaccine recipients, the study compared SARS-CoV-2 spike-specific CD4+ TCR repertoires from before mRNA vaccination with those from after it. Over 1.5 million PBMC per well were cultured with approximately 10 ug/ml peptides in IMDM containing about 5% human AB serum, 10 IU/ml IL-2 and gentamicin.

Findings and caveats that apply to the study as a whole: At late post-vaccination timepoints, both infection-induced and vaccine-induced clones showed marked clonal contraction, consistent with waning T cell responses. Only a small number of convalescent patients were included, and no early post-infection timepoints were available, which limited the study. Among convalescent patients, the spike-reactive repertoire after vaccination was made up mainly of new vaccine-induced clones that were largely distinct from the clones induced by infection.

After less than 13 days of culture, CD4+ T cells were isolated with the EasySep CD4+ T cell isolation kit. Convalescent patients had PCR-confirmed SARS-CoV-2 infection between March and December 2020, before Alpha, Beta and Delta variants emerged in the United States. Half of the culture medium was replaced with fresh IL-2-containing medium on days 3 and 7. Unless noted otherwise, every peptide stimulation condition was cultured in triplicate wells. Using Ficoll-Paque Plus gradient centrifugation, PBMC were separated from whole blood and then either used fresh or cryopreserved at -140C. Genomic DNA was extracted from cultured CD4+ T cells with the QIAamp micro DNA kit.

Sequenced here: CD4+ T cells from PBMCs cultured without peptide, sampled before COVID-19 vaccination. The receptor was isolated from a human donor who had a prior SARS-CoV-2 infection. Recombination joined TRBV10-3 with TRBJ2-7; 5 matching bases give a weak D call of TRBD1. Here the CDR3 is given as CAISGGGSSGSYEQYF. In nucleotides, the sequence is TGTGCCATCAGTGGGGGCGGCAGTTCGGGCTCCTACGAGCAGTACTTC.